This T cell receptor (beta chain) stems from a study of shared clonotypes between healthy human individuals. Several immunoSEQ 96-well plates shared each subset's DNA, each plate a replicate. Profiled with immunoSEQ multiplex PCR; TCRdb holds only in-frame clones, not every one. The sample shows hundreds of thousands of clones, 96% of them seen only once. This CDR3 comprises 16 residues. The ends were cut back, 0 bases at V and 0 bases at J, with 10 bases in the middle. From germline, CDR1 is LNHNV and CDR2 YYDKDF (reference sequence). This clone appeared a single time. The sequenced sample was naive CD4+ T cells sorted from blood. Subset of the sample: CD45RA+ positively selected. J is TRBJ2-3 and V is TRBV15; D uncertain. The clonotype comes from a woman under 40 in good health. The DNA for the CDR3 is TGTGCCACCAGCAGAGATTGGGTCACAAGCACAGATACGCAGTATTTT. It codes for CATSRDWVTSTDTQYF.